The TCR beta chain under discussion was sequenced for a study of shared clonotypes between healthy human individuals. Whole-study findings and limits: Clonotype sharing among donors was expected to depend on sequencing depth.

For this clone: The antigen is undetermined.

Assay runs were performed at deep level. Replicate PCRs for unsorted PBMC used approximately 300 ng DNA (about 30,000 T cell genomes). Per the study methods: Without quality scores, immunoSEQ junctional reads could not be filtered like full-length reads. Measured with immunoSEQ multiplex PCR; TCRdb has only the in-frame clones, and not every one. Clone size and the V and J calls come from that table; the DNA yielded D and trimming. The repertoire has about half a million clones, more than 70% of them found once; the top ten carry around 12%. This CDR3 spans 13 amino acids. Trimming stripped 10 bases from V and 4 bases from J, with 14 bases between. Germline V gene sequence: CDR1 SEHNR, CDR2 FQNEAQ (reference sequence).

V is TRBV7-9 and J is TRBJ2-1, with D perhaps assigned TRBD1 or TRBD2 (5 bases each). Sequences were obtained from PBMCs. This sequence originates from a woman aged 40 to 50 in good health. Some clones in this sample may be carry-over from other donors' samples. The CDR3 here is CANTPGTYNEQFF. CDR3 nucleotides: TGTGCCAACACGCCCGGGACGTACAATGAGCAGTTCTTC.